These 13 T cell receptor beta chains were sequenced from one sample in a study of metastatic and nonmetastatic thyroid tumors. No patient received treatment before thyroid surgery. TCRdb reanalyzed the PCR reads via MiXCR. The table includes 27,000 or so clones, roughly 17% detected once. The sequenced sample consisted of blood. All receptors come from a male donor with papillary thyroid cancer or a benign thyroid nodule (not recorded which). Some clones in this sample may be carry-over from other donors' samples.

This clone showed up many times. This chain uses TRBV30 with TRBJ2-5, with 10 nucleotides matching TRBD1. V was pared by 4 bases and J by 4 bases, with 6 bases of the junction left unmatched. The CDR3 is 14 residues long. CDR1 and CDR2 from the germline V gene are GTSNPN and SVGIG (reference sequence). The CDR3 loop reads CAWNTGTGAETQYF. The CDR3 DNA follows: TGTGCCTGGAACACCGGGACAGGGGCAGAGACCCAGTACTTC.

In this sample, this clone turned up many times. This chain links TRBV4-2 with TRBJ2-3; D possibly matches TRBD1 or TRBD2 (5 bases each). CDR1 and CDR2 (germline): LGHNA, YNFKEQ. Trimming shortened V by 3 bases and J by 2 bases, and 12 bases separated the two germline ends. This CDR3 contains 15 residues. The CDR3 loop is CASSQGDGSTDTQYF. For the CDR3, the DNA is TGTGCCAGCAGCCAGGGGGACGGTTCCACAGATACGCAGTATTTT.

This clone occurred many times. The chain links TRBV28 to TRBJ2-1, with D perhaps being TRBD1 or TRBD2 (6 bases each). From germline, CDR1 is MDHEN and CDR2 SYDVKM. The V and J ends lost 4 bases and 10 bases respectively, with 20 bases between them. The CDR3 has 15 amino acids. The CDR3 loop is CASSSGASVGSEQFF. In nucleotides, the CDR3 is TGTGCCAGCAGTTCGGGGGCTAGCGTTGGGAGCGAGCAGTTCTTC.

This clone is termed medium-sized. The chain joins TRBV7-2 to TRBJ2-7; the D gene is possibly TRBD2 (5 bases). This CDR3 is 18 amino acids long. The V end was cut by 6 bases, the J end by 2 bases, with 26 bases between. Germline V lookup: CDR1 SGHTA, CDR2 FQGNSA. CDR3 amino acids: CASSGVPAATPLTYEQYF. The DNA for the CDR3 is TGTGCCAGCAGTGGGGTCCCAGCGGCGACTCCGTTAACCTACGAGCAGTACTTC.

The chain uses TRBV19 and TRBJ1-2; TRBD1 matches at 7 bases. The CDR3 runs 14 residues. Looked up from germline, CDR1 is LNHDA and CDR2 is SQIVND (reference sequence). Trimming removed 3 bases from V and 4 bases from J; junction bases left unmatched: 5. The CDR3, as DNA: TGTGCCAGTAGTATTGGGACAGCCCGCTATGGCTACACCTTC. Translated: CASSIGTARYGYTF.

This clone has a count of ten or more. One base away lies a much larger clone, so this may be a sequencing read error. This same CDR3 is encoded by further DNA sequences in the sample. The gene calls are TRBV12-3 or TRBV12-4 and TRBJ1-1; no clear D gene. Trimming removed 6 bases at V and 4 bases at J, with 6 bases between. CDR3 length: 11 residues. The CDR3 sequence: CASRRSTEAFF. DNA of the CDR3: TGTGCCAGCAGACGGAGCACTGAAGCTTTCTTT.

The V call is TRBV6-1, the J call TRBJ1-1; D gene uncertain. The V end lost 5 bases, the J end lost 3 bases, and 13 bases lay between the germline ends. CDR1 is MNHNS, CDR2 SASEGT, per germline. The CDR3 consists of 14 residues. The CDR3 DNA follows: TGTGCCAGCAGTCGAACCGAAGGGTACACTGAAGCTTTCTTT. This translates into CASSRTEGYTEAFF.

This clone showed up just once. The J gene is TRBJ1-1, the V gene TRBV7-3, with D uncertain. V gave up 5 bases and J gave up 0 bases, with 13 bases separating them. This CDR3 region has 15 residues. Germline CDR1 SGHTA, CDR2 FQGTGA. The CDR3 DNA sequence: TGTGCCAGCAGCCCCTGTTGGGGAATGAACACTGAAGCTTTCTTT. It specifies CASSPCWGMNTEAFF.

Note on this clone: This sample includes further DNA sequences coding for the same CDR3. CDR3 loop: CASMPQNPGLGYEQYF. The CDR3 DNA reads as TGTGCCAGCATGCCTCAAAACCCTGGACTAGGCTACGAGCAGTACTTC. J is TRBJ2-7 and V is TRBV27, with 7 bases that match TRBD2. The CDR3 has 16 residues. V shed 7 bases and J 3 bases; nucleotides not matched to a gene: 15. Per germline, CDR1 MNHEY and CDR2 SMNVEV (reference sequence).

The J gene is TRBJ1-2, the V gene TRBV19; weak D call: TRBD1 (6 bases). V was cut by 6 bases and J by 6 bases, with 14 bases left in between. The CDR3 has 13 amino acids. Germline lookup yields CDR1 LNHDA and CDR2 SQIVND (reference sequence). The CDR3 region is CASSEQGFDGYTF. The CDR3 DNA reads TGTGCCAGTAGCGAACAGGGATTTGATGGCTACACCTTC.

This clone has ten or more counts. The V call is TRBV6-1, the J call TRBJ1-2, with 8 bases lining up with TRBD1. V shed 6 bases and J 4 bases; nucleotides not matched to a gene: 10. This CDR3 spans 15 amino acids. Germline V gene data show CDR1 as MNHNS and CDR2 as SASEGT. CDR3 in amino acids: CASSLGTGVVYGYTF. The CDR3 DNA is TGTGCCAGCAGCCTAGGGACAGGCGTGGTCTATGGCTACACCTTC.

At least ten counts were recorded for this clone. V gene TRBV18 combines with J gene TRBJ1-5, with 7 bases fitting TRBD1. The germline gives CDR1 KGHSH, CDR2 LQKENI. V trimming: 3 bases; J trimming: 5 bases; junction bases outside the gene matches: 4. This CDR3 is 14 amino acids long. The CDR3 DNA reads as TGTGCCAGCTCACCGGGACAGCAAGATCAGCCCCAGCATTTT. It codes for CASSPGQQDQPQHF.

This clone was picked up a small number of times. The J gene is TRBJ2-2, the V gene TRBV19, with D possibly matching TRBD2 (7 bases). Germline lookup yields CDR1 LNHDA and CDR2 SQIVND (reference sequence). Trimming pared 10 bases from V and 3 bases from J, leaving 15 bases between. The CDR3 loop spans 14 amino acids. The CDR3 nucleotides are TGTGCCACACTGTGGGGGGGCGACACCGGGGAGCTGTTTTTT. Amino acids: CATLWGGDTGELFF.